Below, 18 T cell receptor beta chains from the same sample are listed, as sequenced in a study of spatial heterogeneity in lung cancer. TCRdb fed the 5' RACE reads into MiXCR, producing one record per CDR3 protein. The data show roughly 70,000 distinct CDR3 sequences, 13% seen once. The time point is: sample taken at primary tumor resection. Material for sequencing was whole RNA from tumor, nontumor lung or frozen PBMC, left unsorted. The sample consisted of PBMCs, taken at surgery. The receptors here all came from a male donor with early-stage non-small cell lung cancer.

The chain combines TRBV20-1 with TRBJ2-2, with D unclear. The CDR3 runs 13 residues. With 1 base removed from V and 2 bases from J, the gap between germline ends came to 5 bases. CDR1 is DFQATT and CDR2 is SNEGSKA in the germline V gene (reference sequence). The CDR3 loop is CSARAVNTGELFF. The DNA for the CDR3 is TGCAGTGCTAGAGCCGTCAACACCGGGGAGCTGTTTTTT.

Only a few counts were recorded for this clonotype. The chain couples TRBV5-1 to TRBJ1-5; perhaps TRBD1 as D (6 bases). Trimming took 4 bases from V and 2 from J, leaving 13 bases between them. This CDR3 contains 15 residues. CDR1 SGHRS and CDR2 YFSETQ come from the germline V gene. The CDR3 DNA is TGCGCCAGCAGCCAACAGGGAGGGGGCAATCAGCCCCAGCATTTT. It translates to CASSQQGGGNQPQHF.

This clonotype was detected only a few times. The chain combines TRBV9 with TRBJ1-1, with 7 bases matching TRBD1. The CDR3 extends over 16 amino acids. V trimming: 4 bases; J trimming: 0 bases; junction bases outside the gene matches: 9. Germline V gene data show CDR1 as SGDLS and CDR2 as YYNGEE. CDR3 DNA: TGTGCCAGCAGCTCTAGTTCGAGGGGGCTGAACACTGAAGCTTTCTTT. Its protein is CASSSSSRGLNTEAFF.

By share, this clonotype counts as medium-sized. This chain uses TRBV19 with TRBJ2-3; 9 nucleotides match TRBD1. V lost 4 bases to trimming and J lost 3 bases; unmatched junction nucleotides: 8. Germline CDR1 is LNHDA and CDR2 is SQIVND (reference sequence). CDR3 length: 16 residues. CDR3 DNA: TGTGCCAGTAGTACCGGGACAGGGCTTTCGACAGATACGCAGTATTTT. Its translation is CASSTGTGLSTDTQYF.

The chain has TRBV6-1 and TRBJ1-4; possibly TRBD1 for D (6 bases). The V gene lost 4 bases and the J gene lost 4 bases, with 10 bases spanning the gap. CDR1 and CDR2 (germline): MNHNS, SASEGT. This CDR3 spans 14 amino acids. CDR3 sequence reads: CASSARGLNEKLFF. The CDR3 nucleotides are TGTGCCAGCAGTGCCAGGGGACTTAATGAAAAACTGTTTTTT.

The rearrangement uses TRBV11-2 and TRBJ1-1; D remains unclear. Germline V CDR1 and CDR2: SGHAT, FQNNGV. The CDR3 sequence is 14 residues long. V was trimmed by 6 bases and J by 3 bases, leaving 14 bases between them. CDR3 in DNA: TGTGCCAGCAGGCTCGTGGTCCGCTACACTGAAGCTTTCTTT. It translates to CASRLVVRYTEAFF.

This clonotype was counted ten times or more. This rearrangement joins TRBV7-2 to TRBJ1-1, with 7 bases lining up with TRBD1. The ends lost 5 bases at V and 4 bases at J; junction bases unmatched: 10. Per germline, CDR1 SGHTA and CDR2 FQGNSA. This CDR3 has 15 amino acids. For the CDR3, the DNA is TGTGCCAGCAGCCCGCTCCGGGACAGAGGCACTGAAGCTTTCTTT. Translating it yields CASSPLRDRGTEAFF.

The chain has TRBV10-2 and TRBJ2-1; 14 bases are a match to TRBD2. From germline, CDR1 is WSHSY and CDR2 SAAADI. V shed 8 bases and J 5 bases; nucleotides not matched to a gene: 2. The CDR3 covers 14 residues. CDR3 protein: CASGGLAGDNEQFF. In nucleotides, the CDR3 is TGCGCCAGCGGGGGACTAGCGGGGGACAATGAGCAGTTCTTC.

Ten or more counts support this clonotype. The rearrangement joins TRBV27 to TRBJ2-6; tentative D call: TRBD1 (6 bases). Germline V lookup: CDR1 MNHEY, CDR2 SMNVEV (reference sequence). This CDR3 region has 17 residues. The V gene lost 2 bases and the J gene lost 0 bases, with 11 bases spanning the gap. The chain's CDR3 is CASSLGGHFSGANVLTF. Written as DNA, the CDR3 is TGTGCCAGCAGTTTAGGGGGACACTTCTCTGGGGCCAACGTCCTGACTTTC.

This clonotype was detected only a few times. The chain joins TRBV6-5 to TRBJ2-2, with D hard to call. Germline assignment: CDR1 MNHEY and CDR2 SVGAGI. The CDR3 is 15 amino acids. V was pared by 6 bases and J by 6 bases, with 17 bases between. DNA for the CDR3: TGTGCCAGCAGGCTTACAGTTTCTAGTTCCGGGGAGCTGTTTTTT. Protein product: CASRLTVSSSGELFF.

This clonotype appeared a few times. The J gene is TRBJ1-1, the V gene TRBV29-1; D is ambiguous. Germline V lookup: CDR1 SQVTM, CDR2 ANQGSEA. The CDR3 covers 12 residues. Trimming cost V 5 bases and J 0 bases, with 7 bases left between them. Written as DNA, the CDR3 is TGCAGCGTTCCCCCTATGAACACTGAAGCTTTCTTT. The encoded protein is CSVPPMNTEAFF.

This clonotype turned up a few times. The chain has TRBV7-9 and TRBJ1-5, with a possible D match to TRBD1 (5 bases). The CDR3 sequence is 14 residues long. Germline assignment: CDR1 SEHNR and CDR2 FQNEAQ (reference sequence). Trimming cost V 1 base and J 4 bases, with 8 bases left between them. The CDR3 DNA follows: TGTGCCAGCAGCTTAGGGGGGTGGAATCAGCCCCAGCATTTT. Encoded protein: CASSLGGWNQPQHF. Full variable domain (missing parts from reference TRBV7-9 and TRBJ1-5): DTGVSQNPRHKITKRGQNVTFRCDPISEHNRLYWYRQTLGQGPEFLTYFQNEAQLEKSRLLSDRFSAERPKGSFSTLEIQRTEQGDSAMYLCASSLGGWNQPQHFGDGTRLSIL.

The rearrangement links TRBV29-1 to TRBJ1-2, with 8 positions matching TRBD1. From germline, CDR1 is SQVTM and CDR2 ANQGSEA. The CDR3 has 12 amino acids. Trimming cost V 6 bases and J 3 bases; bases outside gene matches: 3. This chain's CDR3 is CSVSDRDYGYTF. CDR3 DNA sequence: TGCAGCGTCTCGGACAGGGACTATGGCTACACCTTC.

The genes are TRBV29-1 and TRBJ1-5; D uncertain. CDR3 length: 12 amino acids. V was shortened by 4 bases and J by 0 bases, with 4 bases between the two germline ends. Per germline, CDR1 SQVTM and CDR2 ANQGSEA. The CDR3 reads CSVAGSNQPQHF. CDR3 bases: TGCAGCGTTGCCGGTAGCAATCAGCCCCAGCATTTT.

This clonotype was seen ten or more times. The chain is built from TRBV28 and TRBJ2-7, with 7 bases that match TRBD2. V was pared by 5 bases and J by 5 bases, with 12 bases of the junction left unmatched. The CDR3 runs to 15 residues. Germline CDR1 reads MDHEN; CDR2 reads SYDVKM. Written as DNA, the CDR3 is TGTGCCAGCAGTACCTCCACTAGCGCCATCAACGAGCAGTACTTC. Translated: CASSTSTSAINEQYF. The full variable domain, rest sourced from reference TRBV28 and TRBJ2-7, is DVKVTQSSRYLVKRTGEKVFLECVQDMDHENMFWYRQDPGLGLRLIYFSYDVKMKEKGDIPEGYSVSREKKERFSLILESASTNQTSMYLCASSTSTSAINEQYFGPGTRLTVT.

The table lists this clonotype with a few counts. The chain has TRBV24-1 and TRBJ2-5; D may be TRBD1 (6 bases). The CDR3 spans 14 residues. With 0 bases removed from V and 7 bases from J, the gap between germline ends came to 11 bases. The germline V gene encodes CDR1 KGHDR and CDR2 SFDVKD. Here the CDR3 DNA reads TGTGCCACCAGTGATTTGCAGGGGTCGGCGACCCAGTACTTC. Residues: CATSDLQGSATQYF.

This clonotype occurred a few times. This sequence joins TRBV5-1 and TRBJ2-1; 10 bases align to TRBD2. V shed 5 bases and J 2 bases; nucleotides not matched to a gene: 4. The CDR3 loop spans 15 amino acids. Germline V gene sequence: CDR1 SGHRS, CDR2 YFSETQ. The chain's CDR3 is CASSLTSGTYNEQFF. The CDR3 DNA is TGCGCCAGCAGTCTAACTAGCGGGACCTACAATGAGCAGTTCTTC. Combining the CDR3 with reference TRBV5-1 and TRBJ2-1 gives the whole variable domain KAGVTQTPRYLIKTRGQQVTLSCSPISGHRSVSWYQQTPGQGLQFLFEYFSETQRNKGNFPGRFSGRQFSNSRSEMNVSTLELGDSALYLCASSLTSGTYNEQFFGPGTRLTVL.

The chain is built from TRBV27 and TRBJ1-6, with D hard to call. There are 12 residues in the CDR3. Trimming took 5 bases from V and 6 from J, leaving 5 bases between them. Germline CDR1 reads MNHEY; CDR2 reads SMNVEV (reference sequence). This CDR3 reads CASSLLNSPLHF. As DNA, the CDR3 is TGTGCCAGCAGTCTGCTTAATTCACCCCTCCACTTT.